The source of this T cell receptor (beta chain) is a study of T cell responses to AZD1222 COVID-19 vaccine. About this clone: Antigen specificity is unknown.

Study-level results: Baseline seropositivity occurred in only a handful of AZD1222 recipients. Spike-specific TCR breadth and depth went up after people got two AZD1222 doses. Sampled repertoires all dated from after the peak T cell response.

The CDR3 spans 12 residues. In germline, CDR1 is MNHNY, CDR2 SVGAGI (reference sequence). The V end was cut by 6 bases, the J end by 8 bases, with 13 bases between. Sequencing used immunoSEQ multiplex PCR; TCRdb keeps in-frame clones, though not all of them. This table has under 35,000 clones, around 89% appearing once. The sequencing used peripheral blood, collected 28 days after the second AZD1222 dose. This sequence joins TRBV6-6 and TRBJ1-2; the D gene is possibly TRBD1 (6 bases). The source of this sequence is an adult who received the AZD1222 COVID-19 vaccine. The CDR3 DNA follows: TGTGCCAGCAGCCGGGACAATTGGGGCTACACCTTC. Translation gives CASSRDNWGYTF.